Described below is a single TCR beta chain sequence and its context. This sample stems from a study of blood T cell repertoires in COVID-19. On the study more broadly: Sources were T cells, B-cell-depleted T cells, or PBMCs; the material itself was cDNA or gDNA.

Germline values: CDR1 SGHRS, CDR2 YFSETQ. The CDR3 loop spans 16 amino acids. V gave up 0 bases and J gave up 3 bases; unmatched junction bases: 3. Under the authors' procedure: The assay estimated nucleated cells by amplifying reference gene primers. Repertoires were generated with immunoSEQ multiplex PCR, while TCRdb's copy carries only in-frame clones and drops some. The V and J calls and clone size are taken from that table; D and trimming were inferred from the DNA. The table shows around 84,000 clones, with roughly 80% occurring only once. The gene calls are TRBV5-1 and TRBJ2-1; TRBD2 matches at 10 bases. The sample taken for sequencing was peripheral blood. This TCR derives from a man older than 75 with active or convalescent COVID-19. CDR3 sequence reads: CASSLEGLANYNEQFF. The DNA of the CDR3 is TGCGCCAGCAGCTTGGAGGGACTAGCGAACTACAATGAGCAGTTCTTC.